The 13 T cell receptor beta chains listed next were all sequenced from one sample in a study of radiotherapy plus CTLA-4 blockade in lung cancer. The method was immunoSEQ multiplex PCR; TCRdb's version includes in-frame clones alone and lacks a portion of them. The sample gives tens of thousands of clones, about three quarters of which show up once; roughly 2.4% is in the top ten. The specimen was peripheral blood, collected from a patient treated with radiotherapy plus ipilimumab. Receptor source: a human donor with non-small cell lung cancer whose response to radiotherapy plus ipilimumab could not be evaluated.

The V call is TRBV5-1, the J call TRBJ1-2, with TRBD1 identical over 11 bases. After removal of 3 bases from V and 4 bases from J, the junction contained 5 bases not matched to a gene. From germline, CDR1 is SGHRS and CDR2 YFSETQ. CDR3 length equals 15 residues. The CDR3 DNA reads TGCGCCAGCAGCTACTCCGGGACAGGGGGCTATGGCTACACCTTC. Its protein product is CASSYSGTGGYGYTF.

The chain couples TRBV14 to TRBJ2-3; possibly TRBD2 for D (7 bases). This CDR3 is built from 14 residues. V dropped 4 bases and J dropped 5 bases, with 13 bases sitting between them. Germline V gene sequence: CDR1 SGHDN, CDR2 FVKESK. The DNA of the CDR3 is TGTGCCAGCAGCCGTGGGGGGGCAGAAGATACGCAGTATTTT. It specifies CASSRGGAEDTQYF.

The CDR3 bases are TGCAGCGCCAGGGATGCGGCTAATGAAAAACTGTTTTTT. Translation gives CSARDAANEKLFF. V and J are TRBV29-1 and TRBJ1-4, with D maybe TRBD1 (5 bases). This CDR3 has 13 amino acids. V was cut by 7 bases and J by 3 bases, with 12 bases left in between. Germline V CDR1 and CDR2: SQVTM, ANQGSEA.

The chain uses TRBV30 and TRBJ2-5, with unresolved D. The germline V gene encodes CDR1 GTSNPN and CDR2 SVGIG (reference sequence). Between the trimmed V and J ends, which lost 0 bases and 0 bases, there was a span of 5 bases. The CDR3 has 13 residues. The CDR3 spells CAWSVSYQETQYF. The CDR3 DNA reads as TGTGCCTGGAGTGTATCGTACCAAGAGACCCAGTACTTC.

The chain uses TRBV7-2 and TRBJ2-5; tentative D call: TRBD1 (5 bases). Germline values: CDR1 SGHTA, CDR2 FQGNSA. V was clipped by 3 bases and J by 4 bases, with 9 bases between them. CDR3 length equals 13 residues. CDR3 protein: CASSFSRGETQYF. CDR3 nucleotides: TGTGCCAGCAGCTTTTCTAGGGGAGAGACCCAGTACTTC.

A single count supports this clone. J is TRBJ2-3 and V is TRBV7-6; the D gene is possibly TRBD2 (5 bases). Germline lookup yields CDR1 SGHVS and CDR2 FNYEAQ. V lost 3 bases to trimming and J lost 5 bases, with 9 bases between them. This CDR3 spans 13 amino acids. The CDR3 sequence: CASSFGEEDTQYF. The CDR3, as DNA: TGTGCCAGCAGCTTCGGGGAAGAAGATACGCAGTATTTT.

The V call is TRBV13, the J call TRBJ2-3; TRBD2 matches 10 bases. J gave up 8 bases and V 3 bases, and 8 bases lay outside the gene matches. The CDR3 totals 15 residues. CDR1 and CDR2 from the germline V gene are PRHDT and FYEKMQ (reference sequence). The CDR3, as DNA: TGTGCCAGCAGCTTTCTACTAGCGGGGACTCGTACGCAGTATTTT. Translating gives CASSFLLAGTRTQYF.

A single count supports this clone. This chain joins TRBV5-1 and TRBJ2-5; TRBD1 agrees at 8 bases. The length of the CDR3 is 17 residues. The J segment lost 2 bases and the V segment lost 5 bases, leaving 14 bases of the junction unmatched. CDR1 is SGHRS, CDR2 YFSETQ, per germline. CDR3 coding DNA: TGCGCCAGCAGACTTGGAAATTGGGACAGGTTACAAGAGACCCAGTACTTC. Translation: CASRLGNWDRLQETQYF.

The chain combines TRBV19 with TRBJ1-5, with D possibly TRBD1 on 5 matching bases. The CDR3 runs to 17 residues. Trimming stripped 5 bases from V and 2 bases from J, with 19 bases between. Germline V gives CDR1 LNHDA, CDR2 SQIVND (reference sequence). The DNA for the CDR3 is TGTGCCAGTAGTTCGGCGAGACAGCAAATAGGCAATCAGCCCCAGCATTTT. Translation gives CASSSARQQIGNQPQHF.

Here the CDR3 reads CASIREGDSNQPQHF. The CDR3 nucleotides read TGTGCCAGCATCCGAGAGGGGGACAGCAATCAGCCCCAGCATTTT. The rearrangement joins TRBV9 to TRBJ1-5, with D possibly being TRBD1 (6 bases). CDR3 size: 15 residues. Germline CDR1 SGDLS, CDR2 YYNGEE. The V and J ends lost 6 bases and 1 base respectively, with 14 bases between them.

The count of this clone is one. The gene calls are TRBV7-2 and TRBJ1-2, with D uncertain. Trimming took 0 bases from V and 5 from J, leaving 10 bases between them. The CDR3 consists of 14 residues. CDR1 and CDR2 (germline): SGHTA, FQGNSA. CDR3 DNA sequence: TGTGCCAGCAGCTTAGCTCGACAAAGTTATGGCTACACCTTC. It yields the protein CASSLARQSYGYTF.

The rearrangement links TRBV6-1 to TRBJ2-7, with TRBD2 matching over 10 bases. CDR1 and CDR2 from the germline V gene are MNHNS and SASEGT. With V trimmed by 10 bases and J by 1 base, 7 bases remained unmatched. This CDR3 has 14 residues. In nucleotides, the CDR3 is TGTGCCATCCGGTTAGCGGGAGGTTCCTACGAGCAGTACTTC. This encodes CAIRLAGGSYEQYF.

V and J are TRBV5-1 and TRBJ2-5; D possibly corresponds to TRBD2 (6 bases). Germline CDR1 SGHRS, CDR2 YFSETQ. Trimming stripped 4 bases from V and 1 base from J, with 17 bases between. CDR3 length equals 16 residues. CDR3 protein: CASSPQFSGAQETQYF. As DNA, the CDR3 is TGCGCCAGCAGCCCTCAATTTAGCGGAGCCCAAGAGACCCAGTACTTC.